This TCR beta chain was sequenced during a study of OX40 agonist ivuxolimab in advanced cancers. At the level of the study: The dose-escalation cohort was about 83% male, with a mean age of 60 years, ranging about 20 to 85. Three patients got partial responses; one had hepatocellular carcinoma and two had cutaneous melanoma.

Generated by immunoSEQ multiplex PCR, the TCRdb table keeps only in-frame clones and is missing some. The sample contains about 73,000 clones, around nine tenths of which appear only once. The CDR3 is 14 amino acids. Trimming took off 3 bases at V and 0 bases at J, with 6 bases between the two ends. The V gene's germline CDR1 is SGDLS and CDR2 YYNGEE. This chain joins TRBV9 and TRBJ1-4, with D unresolved. This TCR derives from an adult with an advanced solid tumor such as melanoma, head and neck, liver or kidney cancer. The sample consisted of CD4+ or CD8+ T cells sorted from blood, taken in a trial of the OX40 agonist ivuxolimab. The DNA for the CDR3 is TGTGCCAGCAGCGGAGGTACAACTAATGAAAAACTGTTTTTT. Residues: CASSGGTTNEKLFF.